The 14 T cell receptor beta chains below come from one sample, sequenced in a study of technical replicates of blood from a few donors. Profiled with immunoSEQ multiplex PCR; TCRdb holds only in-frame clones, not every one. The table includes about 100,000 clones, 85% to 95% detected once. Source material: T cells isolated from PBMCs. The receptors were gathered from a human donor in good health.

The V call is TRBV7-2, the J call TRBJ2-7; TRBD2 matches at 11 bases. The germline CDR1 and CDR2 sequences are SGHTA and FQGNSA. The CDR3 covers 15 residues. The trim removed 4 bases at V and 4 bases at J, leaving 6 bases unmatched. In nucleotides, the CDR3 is TGTGCCAGCAGCTCTGGACTAGCGGGTTCTTACGAGCAGTACTTC. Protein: CASSSGLAGSYEQYF.

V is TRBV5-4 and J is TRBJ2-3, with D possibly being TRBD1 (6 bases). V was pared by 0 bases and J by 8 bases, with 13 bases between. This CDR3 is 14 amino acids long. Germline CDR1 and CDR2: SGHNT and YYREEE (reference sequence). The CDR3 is CASSLAGTGSTQYF. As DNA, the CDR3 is TGTGCCAGCAGCTTGGCCGGAACAGGGAGTACGCAGTATTTT.

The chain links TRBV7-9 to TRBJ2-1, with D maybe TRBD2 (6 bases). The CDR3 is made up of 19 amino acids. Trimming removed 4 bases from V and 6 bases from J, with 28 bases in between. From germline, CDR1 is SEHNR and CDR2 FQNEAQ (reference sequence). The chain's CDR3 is CASSSTGTQKHPPVNEQFF. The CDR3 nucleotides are TGTGCCAGCAGCTCCACCGGGACTCAAAAGCACCCTCCGGTCAATGAGCAGTTCTTC.

CDR3 nucleotide sequence: TGTGCCAGCAGCCGTAGCGCCCCCTTCACAGATACGCAGTATTTT. Encoded protein: CASSRSAPFTDTQYF. V gene TRBV27 combines with J gene TRBJ2-3, with D perhaps matching TRBD2 (5 bases). The CDR3 runs to 15 residues. V gave up 6 bases and J gave up 2 bases, with 15 bases separating them. Germline V gene lookup returns CDR1 MNHEY and CDR2 SMNVEV (reference sequence).

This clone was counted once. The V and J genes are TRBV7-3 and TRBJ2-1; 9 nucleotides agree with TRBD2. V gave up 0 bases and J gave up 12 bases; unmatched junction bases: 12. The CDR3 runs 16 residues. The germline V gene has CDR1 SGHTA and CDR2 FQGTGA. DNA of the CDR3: TGTGCCAGCAGCTTAACCTCTCCCGGTAGCGGGAGTGTGCAGTTCTTC. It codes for CASSLTSPGSGSVQFF.

The CDR3 coding sequence is TGTGCCAGCAGCGTAGGGCTAGCGGGGCACACCGGGGAGCTGTTTTTT. It encodes CASSVGLAGHTGELFF. V and J are TRBV9 and TRBJ2-2, with TRBD2 matching 9 bases. The CDR3 consists of 16 residues. J was trimmed by 3 bases and V by 0 bases; bases with no gene match: 3. CDR1 SGDLS and CDR2 YYNGEE come from the germline V gene.

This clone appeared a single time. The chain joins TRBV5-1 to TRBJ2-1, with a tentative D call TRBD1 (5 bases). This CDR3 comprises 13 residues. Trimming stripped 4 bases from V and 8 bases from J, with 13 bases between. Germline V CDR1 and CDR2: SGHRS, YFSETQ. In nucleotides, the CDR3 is TGCGCCAGCAGCCCGACAGCCCTGCATGAGCAGTTCTTC. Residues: CASSPTALHEQFF. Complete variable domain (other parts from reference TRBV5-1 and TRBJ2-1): KAGVTQTPRYLIKTRGQQVTLSCSPISGHRSVSWYQQTPGQGLQFLFEYFSETQRNKGNFPGRFSGRQFSNSRSEMNVSTLELGDSALYLCASSPTALHEQFFGPGTRLTVL.

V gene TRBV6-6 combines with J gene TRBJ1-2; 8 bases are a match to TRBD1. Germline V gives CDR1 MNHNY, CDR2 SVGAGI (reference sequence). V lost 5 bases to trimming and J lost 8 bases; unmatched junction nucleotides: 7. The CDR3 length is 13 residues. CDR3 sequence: CASSEDRVRGYTF. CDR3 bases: TGTGCCAGCAGTGAGGACAGGGTGCGGGGCTACACCTTC.

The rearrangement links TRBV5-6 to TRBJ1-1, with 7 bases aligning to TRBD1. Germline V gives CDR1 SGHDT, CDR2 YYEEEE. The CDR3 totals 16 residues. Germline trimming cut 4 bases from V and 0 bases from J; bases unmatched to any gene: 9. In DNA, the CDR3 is TGTGCCAGCAGCCTTCAGGGGGACAGCATGAACACTGAAGCTTTCTTT. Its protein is CASSLQGDSMNTEAFF.

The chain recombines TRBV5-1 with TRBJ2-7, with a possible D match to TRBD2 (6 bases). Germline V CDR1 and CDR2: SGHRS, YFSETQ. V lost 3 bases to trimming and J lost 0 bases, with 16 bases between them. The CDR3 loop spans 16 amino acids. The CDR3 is CASSSSGGVSSYEQYF. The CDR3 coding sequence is TGCGCCAGCAGCTCCTCGGGCGGGGTCAGCTCCTACGAGCAGTACTTC.

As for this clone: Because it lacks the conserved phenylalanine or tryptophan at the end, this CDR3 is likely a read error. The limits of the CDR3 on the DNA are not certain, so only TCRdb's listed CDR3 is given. CDR3 sequence: CASGGSSA. J is TRBJ1-4 and V is TRBV9. The CDR3 spans 8 amino acids, including both terminal residues. CDR1 and CDR2 (germline): SGDLS, YYNGEE.

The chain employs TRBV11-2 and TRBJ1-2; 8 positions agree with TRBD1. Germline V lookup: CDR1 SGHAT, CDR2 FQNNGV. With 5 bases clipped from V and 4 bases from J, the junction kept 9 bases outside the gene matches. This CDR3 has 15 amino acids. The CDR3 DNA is TGTGCCAGCAGCCTCTCCCCGACAGGGGCCTATGGCTACACCTTC. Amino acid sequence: CASSLSPTGAYGYTF.

The CDR3 DNA reads TGTGCCAGCTCACCTGGCAGGGGCAACTCTGGAAACACCATATATTTT. As protein: CASSPGRGNSGNTIYF. The chain links TRBV18 to TRBJ1-3, with TRBD1 as a possible D gene (6 bases). The V gene lost 3 bases and the J gene lost 0 bases, with 12 bases spanning the gap. Germline-derived CDR1 and CDR2 are KGHSH and LQKENI. The CDR3 consists of 16 residues.

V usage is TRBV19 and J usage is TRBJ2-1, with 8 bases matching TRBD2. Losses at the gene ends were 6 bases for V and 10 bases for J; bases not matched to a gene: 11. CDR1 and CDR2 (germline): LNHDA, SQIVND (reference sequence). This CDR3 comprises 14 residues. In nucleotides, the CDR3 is TGTGCCAGTAGCACCTTACTAGCGGCTAACGAGCAGTTCTTC. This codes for CASSTLLAANEQFF.